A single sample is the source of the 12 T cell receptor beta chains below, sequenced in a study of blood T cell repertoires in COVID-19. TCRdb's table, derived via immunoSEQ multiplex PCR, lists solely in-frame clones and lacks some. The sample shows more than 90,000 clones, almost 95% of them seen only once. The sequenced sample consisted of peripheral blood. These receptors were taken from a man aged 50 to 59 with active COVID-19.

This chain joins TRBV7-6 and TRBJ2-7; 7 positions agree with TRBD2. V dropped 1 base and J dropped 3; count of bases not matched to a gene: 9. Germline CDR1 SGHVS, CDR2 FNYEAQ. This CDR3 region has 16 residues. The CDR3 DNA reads TGTGCCAGCAGCTTAGGTCCAGCGGGGACCTACTACGAGCAGTACTTC. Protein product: CASSLGPAGTYYEQYF.

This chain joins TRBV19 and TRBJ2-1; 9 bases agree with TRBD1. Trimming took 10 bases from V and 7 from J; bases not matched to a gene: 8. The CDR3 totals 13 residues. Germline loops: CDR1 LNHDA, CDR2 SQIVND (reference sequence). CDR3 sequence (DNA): TGTGCCACCAAGGCCGGGACAGGGAATGAGCAGTTCTTC. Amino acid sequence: CATKAGTGNEQFF.

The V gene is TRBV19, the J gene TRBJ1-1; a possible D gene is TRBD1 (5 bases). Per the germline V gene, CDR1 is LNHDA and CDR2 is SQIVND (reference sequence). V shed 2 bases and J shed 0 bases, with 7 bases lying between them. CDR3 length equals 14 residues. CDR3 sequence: CASSITGLNTEAFF. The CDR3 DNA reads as TGTGCCAGTAGTATAACAGGCTTGAACACTGAAGCTTTCTTT.

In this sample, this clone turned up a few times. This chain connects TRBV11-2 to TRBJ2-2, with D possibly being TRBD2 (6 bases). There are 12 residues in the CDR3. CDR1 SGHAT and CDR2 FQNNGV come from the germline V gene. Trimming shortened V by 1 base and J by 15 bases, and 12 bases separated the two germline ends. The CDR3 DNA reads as TGTGCCAGCAGCTTAGTCCGGGAGATGGTGTTTTTT. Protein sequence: CASSLVREMVFF.

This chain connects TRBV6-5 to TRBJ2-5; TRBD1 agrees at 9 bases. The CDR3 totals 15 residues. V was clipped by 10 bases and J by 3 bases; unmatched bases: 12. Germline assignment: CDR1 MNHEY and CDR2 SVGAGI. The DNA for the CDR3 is TGTGCCACCTCCTGGACCGGGACAGGGAAAGAGACCCAGTACTTC. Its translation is CATSWTGTGKETQYF.

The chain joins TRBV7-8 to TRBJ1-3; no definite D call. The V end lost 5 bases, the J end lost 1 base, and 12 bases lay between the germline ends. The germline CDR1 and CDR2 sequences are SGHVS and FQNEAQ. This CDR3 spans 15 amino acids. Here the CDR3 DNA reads TGTGCCAGCAGCACCACAACGGGTTCTGGAAACACCATATATTTT. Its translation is CASSTTTGSGNTIYF.

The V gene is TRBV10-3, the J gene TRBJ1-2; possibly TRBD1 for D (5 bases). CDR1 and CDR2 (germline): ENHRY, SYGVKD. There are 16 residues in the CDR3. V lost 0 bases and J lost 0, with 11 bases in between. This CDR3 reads CAISESGDSSNYGYTF. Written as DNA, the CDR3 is TGTGCCATCAGTGAGTCCGGAGACAGCTCTAACTATGGCTACACCTTC.

The CDR3 DNA follows: TGTGCCAGCAGCGTCCCCGGGACTACCTCGGCCAATGAGCAGTTCTTC. Protein: CASSVPGTTSANEQFF. The chain joins TRBV7-9 to TRBJ2-1; TRBD2 aligns across 7 bases. The CDR3 loop spans 16 amino acids. Trimming at V came to 5 bases and at J to 6 bases, leaving 13 bases not matched to a gene. The germline V gene encodes CDR1 SEHNR and CDR2 FQNEAQ (reference sequence).

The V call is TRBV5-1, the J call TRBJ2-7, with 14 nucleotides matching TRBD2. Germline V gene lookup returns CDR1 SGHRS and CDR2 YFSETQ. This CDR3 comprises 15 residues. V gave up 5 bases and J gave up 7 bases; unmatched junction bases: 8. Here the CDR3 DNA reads TGCGCCAGCAGACGACTAGCGGGAGGGCCGGATGAGCAGTACTTC. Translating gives CASRRLAGGPDEQYF. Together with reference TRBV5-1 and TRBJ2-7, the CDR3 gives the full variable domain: KAGVTQTPRYLIKTRGQQVTLSCSPISGHRSVSWYQQTPGQGLQFLFEYFSETQRNKGNFPGRFSGRQFSNSRSEMNVSTLELGDSALYLCASRRLAGGPDEQYFGPGTRLTVT.

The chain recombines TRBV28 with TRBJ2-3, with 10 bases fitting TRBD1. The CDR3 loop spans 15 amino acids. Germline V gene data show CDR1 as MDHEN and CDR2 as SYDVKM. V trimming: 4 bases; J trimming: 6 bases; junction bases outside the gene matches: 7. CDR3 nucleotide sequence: TGTGCCAGCAGTTACCCGGGACAGGGGTCGGATACGCAGTATTTT. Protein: CASSYPGQGSDTQYF.

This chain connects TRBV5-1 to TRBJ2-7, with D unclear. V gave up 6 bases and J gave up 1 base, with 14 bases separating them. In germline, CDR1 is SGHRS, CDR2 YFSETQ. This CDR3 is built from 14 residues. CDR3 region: CASKDFEASYEQYF. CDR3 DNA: TGCGCCAGCAAAGACTTCGAAGCTTCCTACGAGCAGTACTTC.

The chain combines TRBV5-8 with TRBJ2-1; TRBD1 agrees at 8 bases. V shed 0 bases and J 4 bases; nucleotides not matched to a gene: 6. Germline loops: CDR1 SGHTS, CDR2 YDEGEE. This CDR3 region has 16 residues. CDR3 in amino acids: CASSLVGTGRYNEQFF. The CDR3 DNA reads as TGTGCCAGCAGCTTGGTTGGGACAGGTAGATACAATGAGCAGTTCTTC.